These 25 T cell receptor beta chains share one sample of origin, sequenced in a study of blood T cells in healthy people across ages. The second PCR ran about 6 to 11 cycles with a sample-barcoded 5' primer and J-beta primers. TCRdb itself ran the 5' RACE reads through MiXCR, one entry per CDR3 protein. The table lists fewer than 1,000,000 distinct CDR3 sequences, about 47% of them singletons, with around 18% in the top ten. Sequenced sample: blood. These receptors were taken from a man older than 75 in good health.

This clonotype was seen a handful of times. This rearrangement joins TRBV7-9 to TRBJ2-7, with 10 bases aligning to TRBD2. The CDR3 is 15 residues long. The V gene end was trimmed by 1 base and the J gene end by 3 bases; junction bases not matched to a gene: 3. Germline V gene data show CDR1 as SEHNR and CDR2 as FQNEAQ (reference sequence). Written as DNA, the CDR3 is TGTGCCAGCAGCTTAGATACTAGCGGGAACTACGAGCAGTACTTC. Translation gives CASSLDTSGNYEQYF. The full variable domain, with the rest looked up from reference TRBV7-9 and TRBJ2-7, is DTGVSQNPRHKITKRGQNVTFRCDPISEHNRLYWYRQTLGQGPEFLTYFQNEAQLEKSRLLSDRFSAERPKGSFSTLEIQRTEQGDSAMYLCASSLDTSGNYEQYFGPGTRLTVT.

This chain uses TRBV5-6 with TRBJ2-7; D perhaps matches TRBD1 (5 bases). Matching the DNA end better, TRBJ2-5 makes the J call doubtful. This CDR3 spans 16 amino acids. Germline CDR1 SGHDT, CDR2 YYEEEE. CDR3 sequence: CASSLGGRQGIETQYF. The CDR3 nucleotides read TGTGCCAGCAGCTTGGGGGGAAGGCAGGGAATAGAGACCCAGTACTTC.

In its sample, this clonotype was seen a few times. V usage is TRBV6-5 and J usage is TRBJ2-7; 10 bases fit TRBD1. Per the germline V gene, CDR1 is MNHEY and CDR2 is SVGAGI. The CDR3 runs 15 residues. V lost 0 bases, J lost 4 bases, and 3 bases stayed unmatched. The CDR3 bases are TGTGCCAGCAGTTACTCTGGGACAGGGGTTTACGAGCAGTACTTC. This gives the protein CASSYSGTGVYEQYF.

This clonotype was observed at least ten times. The V call is TRBV5-1, the J call TRBJ2-3, with D possibly TRBD1 on 6 matching bases. Per germline, CDR1 SGHRS and CDR2 YFSETQ. Trimming left V 1 base short and J 2 bases short, with 11 bases between. This CDR3 has 15 amino acids. CDR3 sequence reads: CASSLTDRATDTQYF. The CDR3 DNA reads as TGCGCCAGCAGCTTGACGGACAGAGCCACAGATACGCAGTATTTT.

The chain joins TRBV29-1 to TRBJ2-3, with 8 bases matching TRBD1. With V trimmed by 8 bases and J by 5 bases, 9 bases remained unmatched. Germline loops: CDR1 SQVTM, CDR2 ANQGSEA. This CDR3 is built from 13 residues. The CDR3 spells CSTADRVGDTQYF. The CDR3 bases are TGCAGCACTGCGGACAGGGTGGGAGATACGCAGTATTTT.

The J gene is TRBJ2-3, the V gene TRBV5-1, with 10 bases lining up with TRBD2. The junction had 5 bases not matched to a gene; V was cut back by 3 bases and J by 1 base. The CDR3 runs to 16 residues. Looked up from germline, CDR1 is SGHRS and CDR2 is YFSETQ. The CDR3 here is CASSWASGGGTDTQYF. The CDR3 bases are TGCGCCAGCAGCTGGGCTAGCGGGGGAGGCACAGATACGCAGTATTTT.

As to this clonotype: At one end the junction does not follow the germline gene, possibly because of a read error. The J gene is TRBJ1-4, the V gene TRBV2; possibly TRBD1 for D (5 bases). There are 15 residues in the CDR3. In germline, CDR1 is SNHLY, CDR2 FYNNEI. This CDR3 reads CASSEQGVQGERLFF. As DNA, the CDR3 is TGTGCCAGCAGTGAACAGGGAGTTCAGGGTGAAAGACTGTTTTTT.

Concerning this clonotype: A clone one base away is much larger, so this may be a read error. J is TRBJ2-1 and V is TRBV5-1; 11 bases are a match to TRBD2. This CDR3 has 15 amino acids. V lost 1 base, J lost 10 bases, and 7 bases stayed unmatched. Germline V gene sequence: CDR1 SGHRS, CDR2 YFSETQ. CDR3 loop: CASSLQGTSGYEQFF. Written as DNA, the CDR3 is TGCGCCAGCAGCTTGCAGGGGACTAGCGGTTACGAGCAGTTCTTC.

The chain's CDR3 is CASSLSSGVETQYF. DNA for the CDR3: TGTGCCAGCAGTTTGTCCAGCGGGGTAGAGACCCAGTACTTC. J is TRBJ2-5 and V is TRBV12-3 or TRBV12-4; the match to TRBD2 covers 7 bases. The CDR3 consists of 14 residues. Unmatched junction bases numbered 5, after V lost 3 bases and J lost 4 bases.

This rearrangement joins TRBV11-2 to TRBJ2-1; 12 bases match TRBD2. With V trimmed by 4 bases and J by 8 bases, 3 bases remained unmatched. Germline V gene sequence: CDR1 SGHAT, CDR2 FQNNGV. CDR3 length: 14 amino acids. CDR3 DNA: TGTGCCAGCAGCTCCCTAGCGGGAGGGGATGAGCAGTTCTTC. This encodes CASSSLAGGDEQFF.

This clonotype came up a few times. The rearrangement links TRBV5-6 to TRBJ2-7; no clear D. The CDR3 covers 16 residues. Per germline, CDR1 SGHDT and CDR2 YYEEEE. Trimming pared 0 bases from V and 2 bases from J, leaving 15 bases between. The CDR3 region is CASSLVLTETAYEQYF. The CDR3 coding sequence is TGTGCCAGCAGCTTGGTCCTAACGGAGACCGCCTACGAGCAGTACTTC. The whole variable domain, remainder taken from reference TRBV5-6 and TRBJ2-7, is DAGVTQSPTHLIKTRGQQVTLRCSPKSGHDTVSWYQQALGQGPQFIFQYYEEEERQRGNFPDRFSGHQFPNYSSELNVNALLLGDSALYLCASSLVLTETAYEQYFGPGTRLTVT.

This clonotype was found many times. The chain recombines TRBV10-3 with TRBJ2-1; D may be TRBD2 (6 bases). The CDR3 totals 16 residues. Deletions cut 5 bases from V and 5 bases from J, with 19 bases between. Germline assignment: CDR1 ENHRY and CDR2 SYGVKD. The CDR3 DNA reads TGTGCCATCAGTACCCCACTAACCGGGAGAAACAATGAGCAGTTCTTC. Encoded protein: CAISTPLTGRNNEQFF.

The CDR3 protein is CASSQGASRSSEQYF. As DNA, the CDR3 is TGTGCCAGCAGCCAAGGGGCCAGCCGTTCGTCTGAGCAGTACTTC. The chain links TRBV3-1 to TRBJ2-7; D unresolved. The CDR3 spans 15 residues. Germline CDR1 is LGHDT and CDR2 is YNNKEL (reference sequence). V dropped 1 base and J dropped 7 bases, with 17 bases sitting between them.

This clonotype has more than one count but fewer than ten. CDR3 region: CASSPAGGIPSTDTQYF. The CDR3 nucleotides are TGCGCCAGCAGCCCGGCAGGCGGTATCCCTAGCACAGATACGCAGTATTTT. The V and J genes are TRBV5-1 and TRBJ2-3, with no clear D. Trimming stripped 4 bases from V and 0 bases from J, with 18 bases between. Germline loops: CDR1 SGHRS, CDR2 YFSETQ. The CDR3 is 17 amino acids.

The V gene is TRBV28, the J gene TRBJ2-1; 8 positions match TRBD2. Germline V CDR1 and CDR2: MDHEN, SYDVKM. The CDR3 covers 16 residues. J was trimmed by 3 bases and V by 7 bases; bases with no gene match: 11. The CDR3 sequence is CASKPRGSGIYNEQFF. The CDR3 DNA reads TGTGCCAGCAAGCCGAGGGGTAGCGGGATCTACAATGAGCAGTTCTTC.

This clonotype was seen ten or more times. The chain is built from TRBV20-1 and TRBJ2-7; 10 nucleotides match TRBD1. The CDR3 is 12 amino acids. From germline, CDR1 is DFQATT and CDR2 SNEGSKA (reference sequence). V dropped 4 bases and J dropped 4; count of bases not matched to a gene: 1. CDR3 residues: CSATGQGYEQYF. The CDR3 DNA follows: TGCAGTGCTACGGGACAGGGGTACGAGCAGTACTTC.

With respect to this clonotype: A read error is likely, as this CDR3 ends without the conserved phenylalanine or tryptophan. The V call is TRBV5-1, the J call TRBJ2-7; no clear D gene. Deletions cut 2 bases from V and 5 bases from J, with 11 bases between. Germline V gene data show CDR1 as SGHRS and CDR2 as YFSETQ. There are 13 residues in the CDR3. CDR3: CASSFARKDEQYI. CDR3 nucleotides: TGCGCCAGCAGCTTTGCCAGAAAAGACGAGCAGTACATC.

This clonotype showed up just a few times. The chain is built from TRBV29-1 and TRBJ2-1, with 9 positions matching TRBD1. This CDR3 is built from 13 residues. V was clipped by 7 bases and J by 9 bases; unmatched bases: 10. The germline V gene has CDR1 SQVTM and CDR2 ANQGSEA. The CDR3, as DNA: TGCAGCGCAACGGGACAGGGTCTAGGTGAGCAGTTCTTC. Translated, it gives CSATGQGLGEQFF.

This clonotype was seen only a few times. The genes are TRBV29-1 and TRBJ2-1, with 9 bases matching TRBD2. The CDR3 is 17 residues long. V gave up 5 bases and J gave up 1 base; unmatched junction bases: 12. Germline V CDR1 and CDR2: SQVTM, ANQGSEA. Here the CDR3 DNA reads TGCAGCGTTTCCGGCAGCGGGAGGAGAACTTCCTACAATGAGCAGTTCTTC. Translation gives CSVSGSGRRTSYNEQFF.

This clonotype has only a few counts. This sequence joins TRBV7-3 and TRBJ2-4, with 11 bases identical to TRBD1. Germline CDR1 and CDR2: SGHTA and FQGTGA. The CDR3 is made up of 17 amino acids. J gave up 0 bases and V 5 bases, and 6 bases lay outside the gene matches. The CDR3 here is CASSGGTGGGAKNIQYF. Here the CDR3 DNA reads TGTGCCAGCAGCGGGGGGACAGGGGGGGGAGCCAAAAACATTCAGTACTTC.

The sample holds a few counts of this clonotype. The chain has TRBV6-2 or TRBV6-3 and TRBJ2-2; 11 bases match TRBD2. The germline gives CDR1 MNHEY, CDR2 SVGEGT. This CDR3 contains 13 residues. V lost 7 bases to trimming and J lost 7 bases; unmatched junction nucleotides: 2. The CDR3 nucleotides are TGTGCCAGCACCGGGACTAGCGGCGGGGAGCTGTTTTTT. This gives the protein CASTGTSGGELFF.

This clonotype is a singleton in its sample. This chain joins TRBV10-3 and TRBJ2-5, with 10 positions matching TRBD2. The last part of the DNA fits TRBJ2-7 better; the J call may be wrong. Germline loops: CDR1 ENHRY, CDR2 SYGVKD. The CDR3 is 14 amino acids. CDR3 sequence reads: CATRPGLATCEQYF. CDR3 DNA: TGTGCCACCCGACCGGGACTAGCGACCTGCGAGCAGTACTTC.

This clonotype has just a few counts. The rearrangement links TRBV7-9 to TRBJ1-1; D might be TRBD1 (5 bases). CDR1 and CDR2 (germline): SEHNR, FQNEAQ (reference sequence). Trimming took off 8 bases at V and 2 bases at J, with 12 bases between the two ends. The length of the CDR3 is 13 residues. Written as DNA, the CDR3 is TGTGCCAGCCGGGGGGGAAGCAACACTGAAGCTTTCTTT. Residues: CASRGGSNTEAFF.

This clonotype has only a few counts. This sequence joins TRBV20-1 and TRBJ1-2; the match to TRBD1 covers 10 bases. Trimming took 5 bases from V and 1 from J; bases not matched to a gene: 7. The CDR3 has 15 amino acids. In germline, CDR1 is DFQATT, CDR2 SNEGSKA (reference sequence). CDR3 sequence: CSAPRQGASNYGYTF. CDR3 nucleotide sequence: TGCAGTGCTCCTAGACAGGGGGCGAGTAACTATGGCTACACCTTC.

A remark on this clonotype: The junction and the germline gene differ at one end; a read error may be behind it. The chain has TRBV5-1 and TRBJ2-5; 8 bases are a match to TRBD1. The V gene's germline CDR1 is SGHRS and CDR2 YFSETQ. The CDR3 spans 17 residues. This CDR3 reads CAGSTDRGGSGYETQYF. Here the CDR3 DNA reads TGCGCCGGCAGCACCGACAGGGGAGGATCGGGTTACGAGACCCAGTACTTC. Full variable domain (missing parts from reference TRBV5-1 and TRBJ2-5): KAGVTQTPRYLIKTRGQQVTLSCSPISGHRSVSWYQQTPGQGLQFLFEYFSETQRNKGNFPGRFSGRQFSNSRSEMNVSTLELGDSALYLCAGSTDRGGSGYETQYFGPGTRLLVL.